Reported below is one T cell receptor beta chain. Its antigen is not known. The library protocol tagged individual cDNA molecules with unique molecular identifiers. Using its own MiXCR run on the 5' RACE reads, TCRdb lists one record per CDR3 protein. The profile shows roughly 30,000 distinct CDR3 sequences, over 4% of them singletons. This record belongs to a study of early T cells in non-severe SARS-CoV-2 infection. Study-level information: RNA in bulk from unsorted whole blood was sequenced, and chains were unpaired. Study observations and caveats: The matching step, a VDJdb search, favored anti-spike CD8 responses and missed private and CD4 specificities.

Trimming left V 0 bases short and J 3 bases short, with 13 bases between. This CDR3 contains 15 residues. CDR1 is GTSNPN and CDR2 is SVGIG in the germline V gene (reference sequence). Material for sequencing was whole blood. The V gene is TRBV30, the J gene TRBJ2-3, with D perhaps TRBD2 (5 bases). This TCR was recovered from an adult who was a healthcare worker with PCR-confirmed SARS-CoV-2 infection or an uninfected control (not recorded which). This chain's CDR3 is CAWSVLGLGTDTQYF. CDR3 bases: TGTGCCTGGAGTGTATTAGGACTTGGAACAGATACGCAGTATTTT.